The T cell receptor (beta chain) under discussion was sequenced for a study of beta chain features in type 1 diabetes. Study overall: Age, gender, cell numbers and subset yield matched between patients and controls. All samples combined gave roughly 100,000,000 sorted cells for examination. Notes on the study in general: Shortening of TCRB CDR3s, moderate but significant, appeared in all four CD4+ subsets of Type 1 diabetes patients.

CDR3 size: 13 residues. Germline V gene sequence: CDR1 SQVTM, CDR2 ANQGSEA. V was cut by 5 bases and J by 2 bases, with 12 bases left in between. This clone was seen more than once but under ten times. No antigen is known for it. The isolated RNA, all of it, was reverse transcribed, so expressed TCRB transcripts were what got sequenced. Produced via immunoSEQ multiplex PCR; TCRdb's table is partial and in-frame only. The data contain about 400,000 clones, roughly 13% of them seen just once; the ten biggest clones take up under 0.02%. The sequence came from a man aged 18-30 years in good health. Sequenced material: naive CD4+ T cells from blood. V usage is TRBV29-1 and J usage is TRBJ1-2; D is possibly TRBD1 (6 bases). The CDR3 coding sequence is TGCAGCGTTCGGACAGAGATCAACTATGGCTACACCTTC. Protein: CSVRTEINYGYTF.